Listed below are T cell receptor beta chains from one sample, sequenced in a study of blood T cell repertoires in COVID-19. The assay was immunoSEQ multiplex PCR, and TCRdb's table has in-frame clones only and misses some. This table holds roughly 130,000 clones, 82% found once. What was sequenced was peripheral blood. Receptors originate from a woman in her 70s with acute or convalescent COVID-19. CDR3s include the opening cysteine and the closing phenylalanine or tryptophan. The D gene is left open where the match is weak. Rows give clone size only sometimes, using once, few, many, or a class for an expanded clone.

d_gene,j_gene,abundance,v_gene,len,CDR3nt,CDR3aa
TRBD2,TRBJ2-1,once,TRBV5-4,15,TGTGCCAGCAGCCGTACTAGCGGGGGGGCCAATGAGCAGTTCTTC,CASSRTSGGANEQFF
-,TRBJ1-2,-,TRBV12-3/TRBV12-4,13,TGTGCCAGCAGTTTATTCCGGGTGGGTGGCTACACCTTC,CASSLFRVGGYTF
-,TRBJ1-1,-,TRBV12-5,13,TGTGCTAGTGCCCTACGGGGGAACACTGAAGCTTTCTTT,CASALRGNTEAFF
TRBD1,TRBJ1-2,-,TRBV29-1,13,TGCAGCGCAGGGACAGGGGGATACTATGGCTACACCTTC,CSAGTGGYYGYTF
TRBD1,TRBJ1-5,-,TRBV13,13,TGTGCCAGCAGCCCAAACAGGGGTCAGCCCCAGCATTTT,CASSPNRGQPQHF
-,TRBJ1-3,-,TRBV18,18,TGTGCCAGCTCACCAATTTGGCAGCGTGGCGGTTCTGGAAACACCATATATTTT,CASSPIWQRGGSGNTIYF
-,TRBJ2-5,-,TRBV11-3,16,TGTGCCAGCAGCTCACCCTACCAGACAGGCTGGGAGACCCAGTACTTC,CASSSPYQTGWETQYF
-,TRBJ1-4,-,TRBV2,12,TGTGCCAGCTCCCCTACTAATGAAAAACTGTTTTTT,CASSPTNEKLFF
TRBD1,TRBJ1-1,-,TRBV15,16,TGTGCCACCAGCAGATCCCGGACAGGGGGCGATACTGAAGCTTTCTTT,CATSRSRTGGDTEAFF
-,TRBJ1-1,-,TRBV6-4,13,TGTGCCAGCAGTACAGGGTTTAACACTGAAGCTTTCTTT,CASSTGFNTEAFF